The clone carrying this TCR beta chain appeared a few times. The target antigen is unknown. This entry comes from a study of T-cell memory formation after mild COVID-19. As for the study in general: Clusters were largely donor specific. Study results and limitations: Contracting CD4+ clones sat mainly in CM and EM; CD8+ in EMRA. Specificity for SARS-CoV-2 was not confirmed among the second-wave clones peaking on day 37. Clones shrinking from day 15 to 85 showed even CD4/CD8 mixes; later expanders tilted CD4+.

There are 15 residues in the CDR3. J lost 0 bases, V lost 5 bases, and 6 bases had no gene match. From germline, CDR1 is SEHNR and CDR2 FQNEAQ (reference sequence). From the 5' RACE reads, TCRdb called clonotypes with MiXCR, one entry per CDR3 protein. This sample has 120,000 to 150,000 distinct CDR3 sequences, with about 19% found just once. The V and J genes are TRBV7-9 and TRBJ2-7; 8 bases agree with TRBD2. The sequenced material came from PBMCs or a T cell subset sorted from them (not recorded which). The sequence was obtained from an adult woman who had mild COVID-19 (a few samples of this study predate the infection). Cell type and time point are not known. CDR3: CASSTTSGASYEQYF. The CDR3 DNA is TGTGCCAGCAGCACTACTAGCGGTGCCTCCTACGAGCAGTACTTC.